The clone carrying this T cell receptor (beta chain) was seen more than once but under ten times. One junction end does not reproduce the germline sequence, and a read error may be involved. TCRdb re-derived calls from the 5' RACE reads in MiXCR, one entry per CDR3 protein. The sample shows a few hundred thousand distinct CDR3 sequences, more than 20% of them seen only once. This record belongs to a study of T-cell memory formation after mild COVID-19. The CDR3 consists of 11 residues. Germline-derived CDR1 and CDR2 are SEHNR and FQNEAQ (reference sequence). Sequencing was done on a sample of PBMCs or a T cell subset sorted from them (not recorded which). The V and J genes are TRBV7-9 and TRBJ2-6; TRBD1 matches at 7 bases. This TCR was sampled from a man younger than 35 who had mild COVID-19 (a few samples of this study predate the infection). Cell type and time point are not known. The CDR3 loop is CASSERQGLGF. CDR3 sequence (DNA): TGTGCCAGCAGCGAACGACAGGGATTGGGGTTC.